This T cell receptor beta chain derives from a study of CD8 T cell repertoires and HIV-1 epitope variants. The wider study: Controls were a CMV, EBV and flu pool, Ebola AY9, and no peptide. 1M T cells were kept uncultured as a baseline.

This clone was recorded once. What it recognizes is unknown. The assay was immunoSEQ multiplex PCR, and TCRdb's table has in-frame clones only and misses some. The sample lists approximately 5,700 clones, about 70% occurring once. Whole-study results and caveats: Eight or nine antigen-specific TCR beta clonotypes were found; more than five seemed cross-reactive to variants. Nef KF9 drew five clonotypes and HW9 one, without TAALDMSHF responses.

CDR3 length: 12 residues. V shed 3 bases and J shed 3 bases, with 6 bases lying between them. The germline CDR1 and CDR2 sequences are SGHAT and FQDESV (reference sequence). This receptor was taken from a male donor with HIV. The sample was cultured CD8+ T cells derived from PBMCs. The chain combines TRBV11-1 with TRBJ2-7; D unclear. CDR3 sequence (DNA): TGTGCCAGCAGCTTCTTTTTCTACGAGCAGTACTTC. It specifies CASSFFFYEQYF.